The following is a T cell receptor (beta chain) sequence with its context. This clone has a handful of counts. It lacks a known antigen. No base qualities exist here, and no much larger clone lies one base off it. This record comes from a study of beta chain features in type 1 diabetes (dated by TCRdb to about 2018). Regarding the study in general: No differences in mean age, gender distribution, total cell number or subset yield were found between patients and healthy donors. Regulatory and stem cell-like memory subsets were isolated from only 8 patients and roughly eight healthy donors, whereas naive and central memory subsets came from all 30 or so donors. Across all samples, about 110 million sorted cells were examined, and cell number per subset correlated strongly with RNA yield. In the study, TCRB repertoires of sorted circulating CD4+ T cell subsets from recently diagnosed type 1 diabetes patients were compared with those of matched healthy donors. Broad study findings and their caveats: Type 1 diabetes patients showed a moderate but significant shortening of TCRB CDR3 length in all four CD4+ subsets. Because cDNA was sequenced instead of genomic DNA, activated cells with high expression could be over-represented, although the groups did not differ in activation or CD3 levels. Shorter templates might be favored by PCR, yet because patient and control samples were amplified and corrected together, any such skew would affect both groups equally. Because small numbers of individuals were included in the HLA sub-analyses, any influence of HLA type on TCRB rearrangement was left unresolved. At VDJ recombination sites, patients with type 1 diabetes made fewer insertions and deleted more nucleotides, a pattern implying thymic rearrangement abnormalities. Naive, central memory and regulatory TCRB repertoires appeared more similar among patients than among healthy donors.

All of the isolated RNA was reverse transcribed with the High Capacity cDNA Reverse Transcription Kit, so expressed TCRB transcripts were sequenced. Naive, central memory and regulatory T cell samples underwent deep immunoSEQ sequencing, averaging about 3.57 million total reads per sample. Sorted cells were lysed in RLT buffer, and RNA was extracted using DNase-treated RNeasy Micro or Mini kits according to cell number. To prevent cross-contamination, each cell subset was processed individually, whereas patient and healthy donor samples were processed jointly. TCRB sequences were amplified from cDNA with the immunoSEQ multiplex PCR, producing 87-bp fragments spanning the CDR3 region. Sequencing of the amplicons was performed on the Illumina HiSeq platform. Turning to the authors' computational methods: Synthetic template baselines were used to correct PCR bias computationally, reads within Hamming distance 2 were collapsed, and singletons that could not be merged were discarded. By aligning reads against IMGT, V, D and J genes, CDR3 length, and insertions or deletions at six rearrangement sites were assigned. Within each subset, clonotype counts were normalized to the number of sorted cells before true diversity and Gini coefficients were calculated with the tcR R package. The overlap coefficient, calculated on TCRB nucleotide sequences, was used to quantify repertoire sharing. Out-of-frame TCRB sequences from naive cells were analyzed to stand in for the pre-selection repertoire. As stored in TCRdb, this immuneACCESS dataset retains in-frame rearrangements with V and J assigned. A fraction of the clones does not appear; measured against another copy, unresolved V genes explain less than half of the discrepancy, and the remainder lacks a known reason. That table is the source of V, J and clone size, and D and trimming were worked out from the DNA. This sample is represented by 300,000 to 350,000 clones; around 19% of them were singletons. The biggest ten clones account for under 0.055% of the sample.

Trimming takes 4 bases from V and 2 bases from J, and the germline ends sit 11 bases apart. Measured from the cysteine to the phenylalanine, the CDR3 is 14 residues long. Only the CDR3 region is kept as DNA, spanning 42 bases read in frame from base 1. CDR1 is given as SGHDN and CDR2 as FVKESK, both from the germline V gene. A single peripheral blood draw of about 120 mL on average was collected from each donor into heparinised tubes. Naive, central memory, regulatory and stem cell-like memory CD4+ T cells were sorted on a BD FACSAria II using a panel including CD45RO, CCR7, CD25, CD127, CD95 and CD27. Purity was above 95% for every sorted population. PBMCs were separated immediately by Lymphoprep density gradient centrifugation and were stained directly, without being cultured. Samples were stained and sorted in pairs, with one healthy donor and one patient per experiment, so that batch effects were minimized.

The sequence derives from a woman between 18 and 29 years old in good health. The V gene is TRBV14 and the J gene is TRBJ1-2; the D gene is unclear. The specimen was naive CD4+ T cells from blood. What this sample's cell subset or site label stands for: true naive CD4+ T cells. The CDR3 reads as follows: CASSPPRQNYGYTF. The DNA reads TGTGCCAGCAGCCCCCCTCGTCAGAACTATGGCTACACCTTC.